This paragraph covers one TCR beta chain sequence. Germline V gives CDR1 ENHRY, CDR2 SYGVKD. V was cut by 6 bases and J by 1 base, with 4 bases left in between. The CDR3 spans 13 residues. Primed by a sample-barcoded 5' primer and a J-beta primer mix, a second PCR proceeded for about 6 to 11 cycles. Each CDR3 protein is one row after TCRdb ran MiXCR on the 5' RACE reads. The sample comprises hundreds of thousands of distinct CDR3 sequences, about 52% of which are singletons, and approximately 32% rests with the top ten. The sample belongs to a study of blood T cells in healthy people across ages. J is TRBJ2-6 and V is TRBV10-3; D unclear. Sequencing used blood. The TCR was taken from a woman aged 60-70 years in good health. The CDR3 bases are TGTGCCATCAGCCCGTCTGGGGCCAACGTCCTGACTTTC. Translated: CAISPSGANVLTF.